The source of this TCR beta chain is a study of PD-1 blockade in classical Hodgkin lymphoma. General observations from the study: Baseline TCR diversity was reportedly lower in newly diagnosed patients than in healthy donors. It was reported as lower still in relapsed/refractory patients. For complete responders, baseline diversity was comparable to that of newly diagnosed patients.

About this clone: Its specificity is unknown.

The V end lost 4 bases, the J end lost 5 bases, and 16 bases lay between the germline ends. The CDR3 is 15 amino acids. CDR1 SGHRS and CDR2 YFSETQ come from the germline V gene. All trial patients relapsed after autologous stem cell transplantation. Best response was recorded as complete response, partial response or progressive disease. Data came from immunoSEQ multiplex PCR; TCRdb stores just in-frame clones and leaves some out. The sample shows more than 90,000 clones, roughly 81% of them seen only once. This sample comprised peripheral blood mononuclear cells (PBMCs), obtained before the second cycle of nivolumab. The chain has TRBV5-1 and TRBJ2-1; D might be TRBD2 (6 bases). This clonotype was obtained from a human donor with classical Hodgkin lymphoma. CDR3 DNA sequence: TGCGCCAGCAGCCGGTACCGGGAGAGAAACAATGAGCAGTTCTTC. It encodes CASSRYRERNNEQFF.